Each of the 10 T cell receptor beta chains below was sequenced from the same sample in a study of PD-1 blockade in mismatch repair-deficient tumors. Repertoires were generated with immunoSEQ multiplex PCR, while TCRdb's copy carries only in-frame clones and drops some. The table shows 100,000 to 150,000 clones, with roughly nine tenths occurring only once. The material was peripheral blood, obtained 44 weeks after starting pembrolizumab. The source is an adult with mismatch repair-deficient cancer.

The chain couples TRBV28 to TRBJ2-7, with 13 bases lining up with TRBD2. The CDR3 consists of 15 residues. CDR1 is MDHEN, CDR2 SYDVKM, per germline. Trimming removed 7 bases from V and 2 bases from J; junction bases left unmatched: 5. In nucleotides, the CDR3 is TGTGCCAGCATAACCGGGACTAGCGGGACCTACGAGCAGTACTTC. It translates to CASITGTSGTYEQYF.

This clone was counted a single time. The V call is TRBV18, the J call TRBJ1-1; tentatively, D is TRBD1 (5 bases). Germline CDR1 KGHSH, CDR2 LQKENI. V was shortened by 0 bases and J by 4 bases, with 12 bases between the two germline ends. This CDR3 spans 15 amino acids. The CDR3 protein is CASSPPSQGRTEAFF. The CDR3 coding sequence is TGTGCCAGCTCACCACCCTCTCAGGGACGCACTGAAGCTTTCTTT.

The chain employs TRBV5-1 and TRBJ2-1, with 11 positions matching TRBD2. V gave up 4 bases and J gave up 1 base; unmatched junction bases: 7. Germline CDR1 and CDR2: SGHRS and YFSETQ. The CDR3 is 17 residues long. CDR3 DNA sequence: TGCGCCAGCAGCCCTCAACTAGCGGGAGATTCCTACAATGAGCAGTTCTTC. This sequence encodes CASSPQLAGDSYNEQFF.

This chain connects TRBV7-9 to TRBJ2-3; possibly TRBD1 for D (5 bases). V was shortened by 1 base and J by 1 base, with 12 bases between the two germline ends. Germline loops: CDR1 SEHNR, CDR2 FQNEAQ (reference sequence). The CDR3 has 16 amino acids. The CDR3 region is CASSLVVGRGTDTQYF. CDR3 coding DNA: TGTGCCAGCAGCTTAGTTGTTGGCAGGGGCACAGATACGCAGTATTTT.

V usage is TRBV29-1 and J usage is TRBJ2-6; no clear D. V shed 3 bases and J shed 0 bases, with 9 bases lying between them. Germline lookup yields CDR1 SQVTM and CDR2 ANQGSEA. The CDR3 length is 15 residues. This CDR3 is CSVDTQSSGANVLTF. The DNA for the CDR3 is TGCAGCGTTGACACTCAGTCCTCTGGGGCCAACGTCCTGACTTTC.

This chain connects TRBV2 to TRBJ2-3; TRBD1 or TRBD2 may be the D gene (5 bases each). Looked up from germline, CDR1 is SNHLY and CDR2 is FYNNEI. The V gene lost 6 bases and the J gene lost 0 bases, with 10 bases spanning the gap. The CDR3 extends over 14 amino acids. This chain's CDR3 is CASRGDISTDTQYF. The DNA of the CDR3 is TGTGCCAGCAGGGGGGATATAAGCACAGATACGCAGTATTTT. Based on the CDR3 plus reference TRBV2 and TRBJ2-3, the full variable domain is EPEVTQTPSHQVTQMGQEVILRCVPISNHLYFYWYRQILGQKVEFLVSFYNNEISEKSEIFDDQFSVERPDGSNFTLKIRSTKLEDSAMYFCASRGDISTDTQYFGPGTRLTVL.

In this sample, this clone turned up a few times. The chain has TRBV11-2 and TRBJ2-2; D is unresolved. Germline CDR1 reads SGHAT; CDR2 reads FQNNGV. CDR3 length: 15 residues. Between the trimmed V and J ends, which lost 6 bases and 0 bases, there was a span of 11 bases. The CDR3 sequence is CASRRQATNTGELFF. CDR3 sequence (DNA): TGTGCCAGCAGGAGGCAGGCGACGAACACCGGGGAGCTGTTTTTT. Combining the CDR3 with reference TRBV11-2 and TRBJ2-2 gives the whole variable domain EAGVAQSPRYKIIEKRQSVAFWCNPISGHATLYWYQQILGQGPKLLIQFQNNGVVDDSQLPKDRFSAERLKGVDSTLKIQPAKLEDSAVYLCASRRQATNTGELFFGEGSRLTVL.

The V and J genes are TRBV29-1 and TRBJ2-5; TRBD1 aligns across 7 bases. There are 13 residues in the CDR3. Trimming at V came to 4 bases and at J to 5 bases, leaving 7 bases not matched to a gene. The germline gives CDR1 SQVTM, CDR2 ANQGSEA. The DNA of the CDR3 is TGCAGCGTTGGTCAGGGGGTCTGGGAGACCCAGTACTTC. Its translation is CSVGQGVWETQYF.

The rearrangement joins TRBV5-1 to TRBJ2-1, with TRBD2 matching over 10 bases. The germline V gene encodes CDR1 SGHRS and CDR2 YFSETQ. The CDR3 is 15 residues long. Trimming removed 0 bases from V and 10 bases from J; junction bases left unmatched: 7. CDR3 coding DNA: TGCGCCAGCAGCTTGGACCTAGCGGGAGTAAGGGAGCAGTTCTTC. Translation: CASSLDLAGVREQFF.

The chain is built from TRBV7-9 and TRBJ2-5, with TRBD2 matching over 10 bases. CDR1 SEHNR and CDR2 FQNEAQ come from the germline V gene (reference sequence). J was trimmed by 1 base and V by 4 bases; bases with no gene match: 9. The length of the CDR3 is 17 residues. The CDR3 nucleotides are TGTGCCAGCAGCTCAGGACTAGCGGCTGGTCTCCAAGAGACCCAGTACTTC. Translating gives CASSSGLAAGLQETQYF.